These 30 T cell receptor beta chains were sequenced from one sample in a study of cytomegalovirus exposure and HLA in healthy donors. PCR was performed using 60 Vbeta and 13 Jbeta primers. Some clones are missing from TCRdb's copy, which holds only in-frame ones; the method was immunoSEQ multiplex PCR. This table has some 100,000 clones, roughly 84% appearing once. The sequenced sample was PBMCs. The receptors shown here come from a woman aged 18-29 years in good health and CMV-seronegative.

This clone was seen at least ten times. The sample has other DNA sequences that encode this CDR3 too. The chain has TRBV6-1 and TRBJ2-6, with 7 bases aligning to TRBD1. The CDR3 contains 15 residues. J gave up 0 bases and V 6 bases, and 2 bases lay outside the gene matches. Germline V gene sequence: CDR1 MNHNS, CDR2 SASEGT. The CDR3 nucleotides are TGTGCCAGCAGGTCAGGGGGCTCTGGGGCCAACGTCCTGACTTTC. It is translated as CASRSGGSGANVLTF.

The J gene is TRBJ2-3, the V gene TRBV18, with 14 bases that match TRBD2. V shed 4 bases and J 4 bases; nucleotides not matched to a gene: 4. From germline, CDR1 is KGHSH and CDR2 LQKENI. The CDR3 is made up of 16 amino acids. As DNA, the CDR3 is TGTGCCAGCTCACGTGGGACTAGCGGGAGCGCAGATACGCAGTATTTT. This translates into CASSRGTSGSADTQYF.

V is TRBV15 and J is TRBJ2-5, with 7 bases matching TRBD2. This CDR3 is 18 amino acids long. The junction had 16 bases not matched to a gene; V was cut back by 2 bases and J by 4 bases. Germline lookup yields CDR1 LNHNV and CDR2 YYDKDF (reference sequence). The CDR3 coding sequence is TGTGCCACCAGCAGACCTCGAATACTCAGCGGGATTGGAGAGACCCAGTACTTC. Its protein product is CATSRPRILSGIGETQYF. The entire variable domain, with the rest obtained from reference TRBV15 and TRBJ2-5, is as follows: DAMVIQNPRYQVTQFGKPVTLSCSQTLNHNVMYWYQQKSSQAPKLLFHYYDKDFNNEADTPDNFQSRRPNTSFCFLDIRSPGLGDTAMYLCATSRPRILSGIGETQYFGPGTRLLVL.

CDR3 sequence: CSVRLAYEQYF. The CDR3 region has the DNA TGCAGCGTAAGACTAGCATACGAGCAGTACTTC. The V gene is TRBV29-1, the J gene TRBJ2-5; 7 bases align to TRBD2. The DNA matches TRBJ2-7 better at its end, which makes the J call doubtful. CDR3 length equals 11 residues. Germline loops: CDR1 SQVTM, CDR2 ANQGSEA.

The chain uses TRBV5-1 and TRBJ2-5; 9 bases agree with TRBD2. Germline V gene data show CDR1 as SGHRS and CDR2 as YFSETQ. The CDR3 extends over 15 amino acids. V dropped 0 bases and J dropped 2; count of bases not matched to a gene: 2. CDR3 nucleotide sequence: TGCGCCAGCAGCTTGGGACTAGCGGAACAAGAGACCCAGTACTTC. Translation gives CASSLGLAEQETQYF.

In regard to this clone: At one of its ends the junction is not consistent with the germline gene, which may arise from a read error. The gene calls are TRBV7-7 and TRBJ2-5; maybe TRBD2 (6 bases). The CDR3 totals 13 residues. Germline CDR1 is SSHAT and CDR2 is FNYEAQ (reference sequence). The DNA for the CDR3 is TGTGCTAGCAGCCTCGGAGGGCTGGAGACCCAGTACTTC. Encoded protein: CASSLGGLETQYF. The whole variable domain, remainder taken from reference TRBV7-7 and TRBJ2-5, is GAGVSQSPRYKVTKRGQDVTLRCDPISSHATLYWYQQALGQGPEFLTYFNYEAQPDKSGLPSDRFSAERPEGSISTLTIQRTEQRDSAMYRCASSLGGLETQYFGPGTRLLVL.

J is TRBJ2-5 and V is TRBV7-6; 7 bases are a match to TRBD2. J was trimmed by 5 bases and V by 5 bases; bases with no gene match: 5. Germline CDR1 reads SGHVS; CDR2 reads FNYEAQ. CDR3 length equals 13 residues. The CDR3 DNA is TGTGCCAGCAGCCCATGGGGGGGGGAGACCCAGTACTTC. Amino acids: CASSPWGGETQYF.

The chain uses TRBV7-3 and TRBJ2-1; 9 nucleotides agree with TRBD2. V lost 1 base and J lost 4; bases outside the gene matches: 2. Germline-derived CDR1 and CDR2 are SGHTA and FQGTGA. The CDR3 runs 15 residues. The CDR3 DNA reads TGTGCCAGCAGCTTAATGGCGGGGGGGTACAATGAGCAGTTCTTC. Protein sequence: CASSLMAGGYNEQFF.

The rearrangement links TRBV5-1 to TRBJ2-7, with TRBD1 identical over 7 bases. The CDR3 contains 14 residues. Germline CDR1 is SGHRS and CDR2 is YFSETQ. The ends lost 0 bases at V and 2 bases at J; junction bases unmatched: 2. The CDR3 reads CASSLDRGAYEQYF. CDR3 sequence (DNA): TGCGCCAGCAGCTTGGACAGGGGCGCCTACGAGCAGTACTTC.

This chain links TRBV4-1 with TRBJ1-2, with 7 bases fitting TRBD1. After removal of 0 bases from V and 0 bases from J, the junction contained 22 bases not matched to a gene. CDR1 MGHRA and CDR2 YSYEKL come from the germline V gene. The CDR3 consists of 22 residues. The DNA for the CDR3 is TGCGCCAGCAGCCAAGATCTTAGTGGCGAGGACAACAGGGGCTTAGCTAACTATGGCTACACCTTC. Translated: CASSQDLSGEDNRGLANYGYTF.

This clone was seen only a few times. This sequence joins TRBV10-2 and TRBJ2-7; TRBD2 matches 13 bases. The CDR3 has 15 residues. Unmatched junction bases numbered 8, after V lost 10 bases and J lost 2 bases. Per the germline V gene, CDR1 is WSHSY and CDR2 is SAAADI. CDR3 sequence reads: CATASGLAGAYEQYF. The DNA for the CDR3 is TGCGCCACCGCGAGTGGACTAGCGGGAGCCTACGAGCAGTACTTC.

A single count supports this clone. The chain has TRBV4-1 and TRBJ2-5, with D maybe TRBD1 (5 bases). Germline assignment: CDR1 MGHRA and CDR2 YSYEKL. This CDR3 comprises 14 residues. The V and J ends lost 1 base and 5 bases respectively, with 11 bases between them. The CDR3 spells CASSQGQGRETQYF. In DNA, the CDR3 is TGCGCCAGCAGCCAAGGGCAGGGAAGGGAGACCCAGTACTTC.

The rearrangement links TRBV30 to TRBJ2-7, with D possibly TRBD1 on 6 matching bases. CDR3 length: 14 residues. The V gene lost 3 bases and the J gene lost 0 bases, with 12 bases spanning the gap. CDR1 and CDR2 from the germline V gene are GTSNPN and SVGIG (reference sequence). CDR3 protein: CAWSDRDISYEQYF. CDR3 nucleotide sequence: TGTGCCTGGAGCGATCGGGACATCTCCTACGAGCAGTACTTC.

This clone was seen a handful of times. The chain employs TRBV14 and TRBJ1-4, with no clear D. Germline-derived CDR1 and CDR2 are SGHDN and FVKESK. The V end lost 1 base, the J end lost 10 bases, and 10 bases lay between the germline ends. This CDR3 is built from 13 residues. CDR3 sequence: CASSQVSSAKLFF. CDR3 bases: TGTGCCAGCAGCCAAGTCAGCAGCGCAAAACTGTTTTTT.

The chain couples TRBV6-6 to TRBJ2-1; 12 bases line up with TRBD2. Trimming removed 1 base from V and 6 bases from J; junction bases left unmatched: 4. CDR3 length: 16 residues. The germline gives CDR1 MNHNY, CDR2 SVGAGI (reference sequence). CDR3 residues: CASSYYASGGGNEQFF. For the CDR3, the DNA is TGTGCCAGCAGTTACTACGCTAGCGGGGGGGGCAATGAGCAGTTCTTC.

The chain has TRBV19 and TRBJ2-5, with D unresolved. The J call may be wrong; the DNA end is better matched by TRBJ2-7. Germline lookup yields CDR1 LNHDA and CDR2 SQIVND (reference sequence). This CDR3 contains 15 residues. DNA of the CDR3: TGTGCCAGTAGTATATCCCCGGGTGGAACCTACGAGCAGTACTTC. Amino acids: CASSISPGGTYEQYF.

In DNA form, the CDR3 reads TGTGCCAGCAGCTTCCGTAGGGCCCCAGCGGGGGGAGGCGGGGAGCTGTTTTTT. Residues: CASSFRRAPAGGGGELFF. The gene calls are TRBV7-8 and TRBJ2-2; 9 nucleotides line up with TRBD2. Germline V gene lookup returns CDR1 SGHVS and CDR2 FQNEAQ. V was pared by 3 bases and J by 7 bases, with 15 bases of the junction left unmatched. This CDR3 is 18 amino acids long.

The V call is TRBV30, the J call TRBJ1-2, with D perhaps TRBD1 (5 bases). Germline V CDR1 and CDR2: GTSNPN, SVGIG (reference sequence). V dropped 2 bases and J dropped 0 bases, with 16 bases sitting between them. The CDR3 spans 16 residues. CDR3: CAWSTPGHLANYGYTF. The CDR3 DNA reads TGTGCCTGGAGTACTCCCGGACATCTAGCTAACTATGGCTACACCTTC.

This chain uses TRBV19 with TRBJ1-3; maybe TRBD1 (5 bases). There are 17 residues in the CDR3. Germline CDR1 is LNHDA and CDR2 is SQIVND (reference sequence). The V gene lost 8 bases and the J gene lost 0 bases, with 20 bases spanning the gap. This CDR3 is CASARSTGLISGNTIYF. Here the CDR3 DNA reads TGTGCCAGTGCCCGGAGTACAGGACTAATCTCTGGAAACACCATATATTTT.

This clone was observed a single time. For the CDR3, the DNA is TGTGCCAGCAGCTTACAGGGGTCCTCTGGAAACACCATATATTTT. Translated, it gives CASSLQGSSGNTIYF. The chain is built from TRBV7-9 and TRBJ1-3; D might be TRBD1 (6 bases). Between the trimmed V and J ends, which lost 2 bases and 0 bases, there was a span of 8 bases. The CDR3 runs to 15 residues. Germline CDR1 and CDR2: SEHNR and FQNEAQ (reference sequence).

For this clone: A read error may account for a junction end that differs from germline. The chain employs TRBV6-1 and TRBJ1-1; D might be TRBD1 (5 bases). CDR1 MNHNS and CDR2 SASEGT come from the germline V gene. The CDR3 totals 13 residues. CDR3 in amino acids: CASREDRNTEAFF. The DNA for the CDR3 is TGTGCCAGCAGAGAAGACAGGAACACTGAAGCTTTCTTT.

The rearrangement uses TRBV7-2 and TRBJ1-2; 10 positions match TRBD1. Germline CDR1 is SGHTA and CDR2 is FQGNSA. The CDR3 runs 12 residues. J gave up 4 bases and V 9 bases, and 2 bases lay outside the gene matches. CDR3 DNA: TGTGCCAGTAGGGACAGGGGCTATGGCTACACCTTC. Amino acid sequence: CASRDRGYGYTF.

This chain joins TRBV5-4 and TRBJ2-7, with D perhaps TRBD2 (5 bases). Deletions cut 1 base from V and 5 bases from J, with 13 bases between. CDR1 and CDR2 from the germline V gene are SGHNT and YYREEE (reference sequence). CDR3 length: 14 residues. The CDR3, as DNA: TGTGCCAGCAGCTTGACGCGGGCACGGGACGAGCAGTACTTC. Translated, it gives CASSLTRARDEQYF.

V and J are TRBV7-9 and TRBJ1-6, with D unresolved. CDR1 is SEHNR, CDR2 FQNEAQ, per germline (reference sequence). The CDR3 is 15 residues long. With 1 base removed from V and 8 bases from J, the gap between germline ends came to 12 bases. As DNA, the CDR3 is TGTGCCAGCAGCTTAGATGAGGGTTTTGATTCACCCCTCCACTTT. This gives the protein CASSLDEGFDSPLHF.

Concerning this clone itself: One end of the junction varies from germline; a read error may be responsible. The chain combines TRBV27 with TRBJ2-7, with 10 bases lining up with TRBD1. The CDR3 runs 12 residues. Per germline, CDR1 MNHEY and CDR2 SMNVEV (reference sequence). The CDR3 region has the DNA TGTGCCAGCACATCCGGGACAGGGGCTATATCCTTC. This codes for CASTSGTGAISF.

The V and J genes are TRBV7-2 and TRBJ2-5, with 15 nucleotides matching TRBD2. The junction had 11 bases not matched to a gene; V was cut back by 5 bases and J by 4 bases. The V gene's germline CDR1 is SGHTA and CDR2 FQGNSA. The CDR3 is made up of 18 amino acids. CDR3 amino acids: CASSHLTGLAGGGETQYF. The DNA for the CDR3 is TGTGCCAGCAGCCATCTCACGGGACTAGCGGGAGGAGGAGAGACCCAGTACTTC.

The J gene is TRBJ2-1, the V gene TRBV20-1; 8 nucleotides match TRBD2. V trimming: 7 bases; J trimming: 12 bases; junction bases outside the gene matches: 5. This CDR3 region has 10 residues. From germline, CDR1 is DFQATT and CDR2 SNEGSKA (reference sequence). The CDR3 protein is CSGREVGQFF. In DNA, the CDR3 is TGCAGTGGGCGGGAGGTTGGGCAGTTCTTC.

On this clone: One end of the junction varies from germline; a read error may be responsible. V usage is TRBV9 and J usage is TRBJ2-7, with no clear D. This CDR3 is built from 15 residues. The germline CDR1 and CDR2 sequences are SGDLS and YYNGEE. CDR3 in amino acids: CASSVEGNPNYGQYF. The CDR3 coding sequence is TGTGCCAGCAGCGTAGAAGGAAACCCCAACTACGGGCAGTACTTC.

The chain links TRBV25-1 to TRBJ1-1, with a tentative D call TRBD1 (5 bases). Germline lookup yields CDR1 MGHDK and CDR2 SYGVNS. Trimming removed 1 base at V and 3 bases at J, with 12 bases between. This CDR3 has 15 amino acids. The CDR3 spells CASSESVRVDTEAFF. The DNA of the CDR3 is TGTGCCAGCAGTGAATCGGTCAGGGTGGACACTGAAGCTTTCTTT.

The V call is TRBV4-3, the J call TRBJ2-1; 12 bases are shared with TRBD2. CDR3 length: 20 residues. The J segment lost 4 bases and the V segment lost 2 bases, leaving 15 bases of the junction unmatched. CDR1 is LGHNA and CDR2 is YSLEER in the germline V gene. The CDR3 sequence: CASSQIGLAGKPGSYNEQFF. Here the CDR3 DNA reads TGCGCCAGCAGCCAAATAGGACTAGCGGGGAAGCCCGGTTCGTACAATGAGCAGTTCTTC.